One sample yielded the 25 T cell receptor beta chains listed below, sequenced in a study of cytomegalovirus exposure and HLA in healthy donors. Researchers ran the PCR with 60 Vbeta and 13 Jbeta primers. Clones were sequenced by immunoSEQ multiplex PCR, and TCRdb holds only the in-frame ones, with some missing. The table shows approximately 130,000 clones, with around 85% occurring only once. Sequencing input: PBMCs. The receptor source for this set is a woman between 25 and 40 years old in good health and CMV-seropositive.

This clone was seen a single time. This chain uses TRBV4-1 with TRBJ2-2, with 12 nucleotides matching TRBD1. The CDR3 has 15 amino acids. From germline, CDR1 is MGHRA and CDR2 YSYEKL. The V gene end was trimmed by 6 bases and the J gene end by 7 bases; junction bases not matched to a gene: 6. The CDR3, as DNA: TGCGCCAGCAGTTCCGGGACAGGGGGCGGCGGGGAGCTGTTTTTT. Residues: CASSSGTGGGGELFF.

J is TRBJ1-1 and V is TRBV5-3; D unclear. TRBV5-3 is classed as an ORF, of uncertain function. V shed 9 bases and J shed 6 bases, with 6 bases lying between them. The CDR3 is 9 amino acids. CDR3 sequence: CANSSEAFF. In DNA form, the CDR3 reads TGTGCCAACTCCTCTGAAGCTTTCTTT.

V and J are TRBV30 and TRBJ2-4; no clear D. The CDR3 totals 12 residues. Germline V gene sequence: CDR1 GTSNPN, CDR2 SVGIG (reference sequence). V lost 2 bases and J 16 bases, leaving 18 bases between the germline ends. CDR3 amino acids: CAWSKQLGAQYF. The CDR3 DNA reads TGTGCCTGGAGTAAGCAGCTAGGTGCCCAATACTTC. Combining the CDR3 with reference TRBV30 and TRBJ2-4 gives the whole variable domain SQTIHQWPATLVQPVGSPLSLECTVEGTSNPNLYWYRQAAGRGLQLLFYSVGIGQISSEVPQNLSASRPQDRQFILSSKKLLLSDSGFYLCAWSKQLGAQYFGAGTRLSVL.

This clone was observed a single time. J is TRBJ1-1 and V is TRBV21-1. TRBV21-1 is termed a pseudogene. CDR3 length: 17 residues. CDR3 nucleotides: TGTGCCAGCGTCCTAAGCGGAGGGGCAGGTCTGAACACTGAAGCTTTCTTT. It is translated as CASVLSGGAGLNTEAFF.

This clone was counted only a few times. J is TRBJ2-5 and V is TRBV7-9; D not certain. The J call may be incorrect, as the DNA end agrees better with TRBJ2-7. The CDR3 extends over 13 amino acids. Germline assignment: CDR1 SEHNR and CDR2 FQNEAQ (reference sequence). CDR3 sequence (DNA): TGTGCCAGCAGCCCTATCGTCTCTTACGAGCAGTACTTC. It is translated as CASSPIVSYEQYF.

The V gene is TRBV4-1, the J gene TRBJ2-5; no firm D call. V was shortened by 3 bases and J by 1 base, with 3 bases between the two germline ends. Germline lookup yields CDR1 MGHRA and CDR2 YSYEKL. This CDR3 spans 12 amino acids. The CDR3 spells CASSQSQETQYF. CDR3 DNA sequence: TGCGCCAGCAGCCAGAGCCAAGAGACCCAGTACTTC.

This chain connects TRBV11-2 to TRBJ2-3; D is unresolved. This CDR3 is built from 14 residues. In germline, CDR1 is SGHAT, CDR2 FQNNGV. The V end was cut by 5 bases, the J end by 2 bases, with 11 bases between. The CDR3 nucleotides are TGTGCCAGCAGCCCGACTGGTAACACAGATACGCAGTATTTT. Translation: CASSPTGNTDTQYF.

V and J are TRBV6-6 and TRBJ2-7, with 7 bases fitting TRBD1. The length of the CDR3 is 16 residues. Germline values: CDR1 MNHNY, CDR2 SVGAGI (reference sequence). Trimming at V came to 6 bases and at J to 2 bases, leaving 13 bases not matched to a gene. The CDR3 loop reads CASRPPSTGRAYEQYF. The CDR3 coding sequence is TGTGCCAGCAGGCCTCCCTCGACAGGGCGAGCCTACGAGCAGTACTTC.

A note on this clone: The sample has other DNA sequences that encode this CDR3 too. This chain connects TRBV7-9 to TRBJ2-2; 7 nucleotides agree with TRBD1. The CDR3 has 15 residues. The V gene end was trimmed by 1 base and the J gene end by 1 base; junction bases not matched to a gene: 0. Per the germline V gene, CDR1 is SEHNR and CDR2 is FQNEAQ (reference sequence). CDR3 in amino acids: CASSLGQGNTGELFF. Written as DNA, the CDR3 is TGTGCCAGCAGCTTAGGACAGGGGAACACCGGGGAGCTGTTTTTT.

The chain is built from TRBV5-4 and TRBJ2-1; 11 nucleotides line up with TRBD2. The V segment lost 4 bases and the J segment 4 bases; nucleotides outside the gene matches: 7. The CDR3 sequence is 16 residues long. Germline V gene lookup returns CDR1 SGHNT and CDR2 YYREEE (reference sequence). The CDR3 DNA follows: TGTGCCAGCAGCACCCCGACTAGCGGGACATACAATGAGCAGTTCTTC. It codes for CASSTPTSGTYNEQFF.

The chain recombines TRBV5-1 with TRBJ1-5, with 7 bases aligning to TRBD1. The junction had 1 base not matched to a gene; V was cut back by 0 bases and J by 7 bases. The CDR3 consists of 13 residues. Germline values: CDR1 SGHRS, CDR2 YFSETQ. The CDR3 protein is CASSLGQGQPQHF. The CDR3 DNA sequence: TGCGCCAGCAGCTTGGGACAGGGACAGCCCCAGCATTTT. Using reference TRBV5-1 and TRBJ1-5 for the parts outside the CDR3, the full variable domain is KAGVTQTPRYLIKTRGQQVTLSCSPISGHRSVSWYQQTPGQGLQFLFEYFSETQRNKGNFPGRFSGRQFSNSRSEMNVSTLELGDSALYLCASSLGQGQPQHFGDGTRLSIL.

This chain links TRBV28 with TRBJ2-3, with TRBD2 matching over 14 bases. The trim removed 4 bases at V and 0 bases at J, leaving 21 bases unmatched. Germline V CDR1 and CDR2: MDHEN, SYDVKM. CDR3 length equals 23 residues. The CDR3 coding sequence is TGTGCCAGCAGTTACCCCTTCCCCGGGACTAGCGGGGGCCCGTCAACAAGCACAGATACGCAGTATTTT. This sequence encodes CASSYPFPGTSGGPSTSTDTQYF.

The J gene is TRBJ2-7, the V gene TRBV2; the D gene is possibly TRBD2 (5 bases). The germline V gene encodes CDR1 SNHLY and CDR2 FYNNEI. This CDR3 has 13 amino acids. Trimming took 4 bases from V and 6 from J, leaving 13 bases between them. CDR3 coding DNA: TGTGCCAGCAGTGCCCAATCCCGGGGCGAGCAGTACTTC. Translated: CASSAQSRGEQYF.

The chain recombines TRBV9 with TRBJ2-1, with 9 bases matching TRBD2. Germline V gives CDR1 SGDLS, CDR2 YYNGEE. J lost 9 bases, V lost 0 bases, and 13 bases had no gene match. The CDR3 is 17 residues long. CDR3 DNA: TGTGCCAGCAGCGTAGCTGGGGGTGGGGCGGGAGGGGTTGAGCAGTTCTTC. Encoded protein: CASSVAGGGAGGVEQFF.

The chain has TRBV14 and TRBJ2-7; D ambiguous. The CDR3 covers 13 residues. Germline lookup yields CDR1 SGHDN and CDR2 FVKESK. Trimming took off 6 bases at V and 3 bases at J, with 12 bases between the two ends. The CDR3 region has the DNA TGTGCCAGCAGTTTGGGCCTCCTCTACGAGCAGTACTTC. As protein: CASSLGLLYEQYF.

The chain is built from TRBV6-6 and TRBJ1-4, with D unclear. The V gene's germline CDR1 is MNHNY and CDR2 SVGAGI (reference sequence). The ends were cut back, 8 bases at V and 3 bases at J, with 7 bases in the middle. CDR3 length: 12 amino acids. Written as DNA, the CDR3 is TGTGCCAGCGAACAGCCTAATGAAAAACTGTTTTTT. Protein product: CASEQPNEKLFF.

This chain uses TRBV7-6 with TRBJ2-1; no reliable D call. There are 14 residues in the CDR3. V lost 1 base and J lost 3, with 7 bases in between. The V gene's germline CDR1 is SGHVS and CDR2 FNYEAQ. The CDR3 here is CASSLDRYYNEQFF. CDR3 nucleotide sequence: TGTGCCAGCAGCTTAGATCGTTACTACAATGAGCAGTTCTTC. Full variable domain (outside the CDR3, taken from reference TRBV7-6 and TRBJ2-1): GAGVSQSPRYKVTKRGQDVALRCDPISGHVSLYWYRQALGQGPEFLTYFNYEAQQDKSGLPNDRFSAERPEGSISTLTIQRTEQRDSAMYRCASSLDRYYNEQFFGPGTRLTVL.

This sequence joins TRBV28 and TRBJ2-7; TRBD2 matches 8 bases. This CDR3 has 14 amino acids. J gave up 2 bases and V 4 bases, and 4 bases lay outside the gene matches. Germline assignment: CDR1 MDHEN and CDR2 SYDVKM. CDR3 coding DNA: TGTGCCAGCAGTTACAGCGGGGGAACCTACGAGCAGTACTTC. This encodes CASSYSGGTYEQYF.

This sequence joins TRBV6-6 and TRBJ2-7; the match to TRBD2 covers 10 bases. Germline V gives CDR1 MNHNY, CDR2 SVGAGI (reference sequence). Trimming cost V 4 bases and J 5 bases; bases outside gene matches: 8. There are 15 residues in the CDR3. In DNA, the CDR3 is TGTGCCAGCAGTTTTCTTAGCGGGAGGCTCAACGAGCAGTACTTC. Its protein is CASSFLSGRLNEQYF.

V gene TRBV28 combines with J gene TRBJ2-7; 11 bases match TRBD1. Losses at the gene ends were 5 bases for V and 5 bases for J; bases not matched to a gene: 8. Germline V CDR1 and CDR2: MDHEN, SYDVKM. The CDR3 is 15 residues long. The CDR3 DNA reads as TGTGCCAGCAGTAGCTCCGGGACAGGGGGGAACGAGCAGTACTTC. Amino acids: CASSSSGTGGNEQYF.

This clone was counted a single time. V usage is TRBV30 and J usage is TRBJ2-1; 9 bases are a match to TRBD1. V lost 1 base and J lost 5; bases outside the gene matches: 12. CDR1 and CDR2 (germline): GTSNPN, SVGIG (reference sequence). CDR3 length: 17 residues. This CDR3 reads CAWSALTLRDRDNEQFF. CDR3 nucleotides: TGTGCCTGGAGTGCCTTAACCCTCCGGGACAGGGACAATGAGCAGTTCTTC.

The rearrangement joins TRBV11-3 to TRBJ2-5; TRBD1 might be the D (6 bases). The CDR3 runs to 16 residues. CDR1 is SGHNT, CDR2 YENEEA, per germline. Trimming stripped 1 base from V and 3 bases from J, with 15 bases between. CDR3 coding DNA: TGTGCCAGCAGCTTAGGCTTCAGGGGAAATGAAGAGACCCAGTACTTC. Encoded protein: CASSLGFRGNEETQYF. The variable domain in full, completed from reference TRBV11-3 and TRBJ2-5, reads EAGVVQSPRYKIIEKKQPVAFWCNPISGHNTLYWYLQNLGQGPELLIRYENEEAVDDSQLPKDRFSAERLKGVDSTLKIQPAELGDSAVYLCASSLGFRGNEETQYFGPGTRLLVL.

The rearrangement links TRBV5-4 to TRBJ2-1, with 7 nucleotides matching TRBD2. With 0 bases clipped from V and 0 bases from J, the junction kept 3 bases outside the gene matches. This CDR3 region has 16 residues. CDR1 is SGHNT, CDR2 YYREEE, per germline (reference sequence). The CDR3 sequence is CASSLGGSLSYNEQFF. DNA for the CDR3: TGTGCCAGCAGCTTGGGCGGGAGCCTCTCCTACAATGAGCAGTTCTTC.

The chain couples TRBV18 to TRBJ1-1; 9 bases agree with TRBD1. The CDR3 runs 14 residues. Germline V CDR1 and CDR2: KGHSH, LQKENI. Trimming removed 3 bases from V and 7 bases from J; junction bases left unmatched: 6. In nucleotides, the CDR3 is TGTGCCAGCTCACCCGGACAGGGGAGAGGTGAAGCTTTCTTT. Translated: CASSPGQGRGEAFF.

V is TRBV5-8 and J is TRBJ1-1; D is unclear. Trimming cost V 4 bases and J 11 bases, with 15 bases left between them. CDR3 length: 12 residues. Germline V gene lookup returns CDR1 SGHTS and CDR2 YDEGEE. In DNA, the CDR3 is TGTGCCAGCAGCCTAGTATCGGGTGTGGCTTTCTTT. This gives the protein CASSLVSGVAFF.